This is a list of T cell receptor beta chains from one sample in a study of control samples from healthy donors and cancer patients. Profiling relied on immunoSEQ multiplex PCR, and the TCRdb table lists in-frame clones only, not all of them. Of approximately 170,000 clones listed, 93% are singletons. Source material: blood. The receptors were gathered from a woman in her sixties or seventies in good health. CDR3s include the opening cysteine and the closing phenylalanine or tryptophan. The D gene is left open where the match is weak.

j_gene,d_gene,v_gene,CDR3nt,CDR3aa
TRBJ1-1,NA,TRBV18,TGTGCCAGCTCACCGCAGGGTGTCTATGGCACTGAAGCTTTCTTT,CASSPQGVYGTEAFF
TRBJ1-2,NA,TRBV14,TGTGCCAGCAGCCAAGACAGGATCGGCTATGGCTACACCTTC,CASSQDRIGYGYTF
TRBJ1-4,NA,TRBV6-5,TGTGCCAGCAGTCAGCGGCCAGCAACTAATGAAAAACTGTTTTTT,CASSQRPATNEKLFF
TRBJ2-7,NA,TRBV7-2,TGTGCCAGCAGCTTACTCTCCGGGGGCTACGAGCAGTACTTC,CASSLLSGGYEQYF
TRBJ1-3,NA,TRBV7-8,TGTGCCAGCAGCTCCGGCAGGGACATGGTAGACACCATATATTTT,CASSSGRDMVDTIYF
TRBJ2-2,TRBD1,TRBV5-1,TGCGCCAGCTATTCGGGACAGGCGAACACCGGGGAGCTGTTTTTT,CASYSGQANTGELFF
TRBJ1-5,NA,TRBV28,TGTGCCAGCAGTTTAAGGGGGGAGAATCAGCCCCAGCATTTT,CASSLRGENQPQHF
TRBJ1-1,TRBD1,TRBV11-3,TGTGCCAGCAGCCACAGGGGGACTGAAGCTTTCTTT,CASSHRGTEAFF
TRBJ1-1,NA,TRBV10-3,TGTGCCATCAGCCGAGAAAGCATGAACACTGAAGCTTTCTTT,CAISRESMNTEAFF
TRBJ2-7,NA,TRBV5-1,TGCGCCAGCAGCGACTCCTACGAGCAGTACTTC,CASSDSYEQYF